This T cell receptor beta chain was recorded in a study of T cell responses to AZD1222 COVID-19 vaccine. TCRdb keeps only in-frame clones here, not all; method: immunoSEQ multiplex PCR. This table has tens of thousands of clones, 92% appearing once. This clone was counted between two and nine times. The CDR3 loop spans 15 amino acids. Trimming stripped 1 base from V and 7 bases from J, with 14 bases between. Germline V gene lookup returns CDR1 LGHNA and CDR2 YSLEER. Analyses pooled second doses at about 4 or about 12 weeks. The chain links TRBV4-3 to TRBJ1-5; maybe TRBD1 (5 bases). Sequenced material: peripheral blood, taken 28 days after the second AZD1222 dose. This clonotype was sampled from an adult who received the AZD1222 COVID-19 vaccine. This CDR3 is CASSQGPRGDQPQHF. The DNA for the CDR3 is TGCGCCAGCAGCCAAGGGCCCCGAGGGGACCAGCCCCAGCATTTT.